These 12 T cell receptor beta chains were sequenced from one sample in a study of vaccination and CD4 T cells after COVID-19 (dated by TCRdb to the early 2020s). The method was PCR. The instrument given in TCRdb is Illumina iSeq 100. DNA from cultured CD4+ T cells underwent TCR sequencing with the Oncomine TCR Beta short-read assay at the Johns Hopkins FTIC core. TCRdb reran the public reads through fastp at Q25 and MiXCR, keeping productive beta chains. Duplicate CDR3 protein sequences are folded into a single record with the most common DNA and genes. The sample table contains 9,500 or so distinct CDR3 sequences; only one count was recorded for approximately 29% of them. The ten largest clones represent 8.5% to 10% of the sample. In the paper's terms, the treatment or condition label means: approximately nine-day PBMC culture with coronavirus spike peptide pools or control peptides (ViraFEST assay).

The antigens these receptors bind are not known. This specimen was CD4+ T cells from blood, cultured in vitro, taken after SARS-CoV-2 vaccination. These receptors all stem from a human donor who had recovered from COVID-19.

The chain is built from TRBV5-1 and TRBJ1-6; no reliable D call. This CDR3 contains 14 residues. The V end lost 0 bases, the J end lost 6 bases, and 7 bases lay between the germline ends. Germline loops: CDR1 SGHRS, CDR2 YFSETQ. The CDR3: CASSLEQSNSPLHF. Here the CDR3 DNA reads TGCGCCAGCAGCTTGGAACAGTCTAATTCACCCCTCCACTTT.

This clonotype occurred a few times. The rearrangement joins TRBV7-9 to TRBJ2-7, with 10 positions matching TRBD2. The CDR3 runs 15 residues. Germline values: CDR1 SEHNR, CDR2 FQNEAQ (reference sequence). J lost 4 bases, V lost 5 bases, and 8 bases had no gene match. The CDR3 nucleotides read TGTGCCAGCAGCCTCGGGGCTAGCGGGAGTTACGAGCAGTACTTC. It translates to CASSLGASGSYEQYF.

The gene calls are TRBV4-1 and TRBJ1-2, with D unresolved. Germline V gene data show CDR1 as MGHRA and CDR2 as YSYEKL. The V end lost 1 base, the J end lost 3 bases, and 6 bases lay between the germline ends. The CDR3 consists of 13 residues. The CDR3 loop is CASSQGRDYGYTF. In nucleotides, the CDR3 is TGCGCCAGCAGCCAAGGGAGGGACTATGGCTACACCTTC.

The J gene is TRBJ2-5, the V gene TRBV5-1, with 7 nucleotides matching TRBD1. The CDR3 is 14 residues long. The trim removed 6 bases at V and 5 bases at J, leaving 10 bases unmatched. The V gene's germline CDR1 is SGHRS and CDR2 YFSETQ. The CDR3 loop is CASTRDSTGETQYF. DNA of the CDR3: TGCGCCAGCACCCGGGACAGTACAGGGGAGACCCAGTACTTC.

V gene TRBV9 combines with J gene TRBJ1-2, with D perhaps matching TRBD1 (6 bases). V dropped 0 bases and J dropped 7 bases, with 13 bases sitting between them. The CDR3 spans 14 residues. Germline CDR1 SGDLS, CDR2 YYNGEE. The CDR3 loop is CASSVAGGPSGYTF. CDR3 nucleotide sequence: TGTGCCAGCAGCGTAGCCGGGGGGCCTAGTGGCTACACCTTC.

V and J are TRBV7-2 and TRBJ2-3; TRBD2 matches 8 bases. CDR1 and CDR2 (germline): SGHTA, FQGNSA. J was trimmed by 3 bases and V by 0 bases; bases with no gene match: 5. The CDR3 has 16 residues. Here the CDR3 DNA reads TGTGCCAGCAGCTTAGCGAGCGGGAGCCGGACAGATACGCAGTATTTT. Amino acids: CASSLASGSRTDTQYF.

This clonotype was found once. The rearrangement uses TRBV7-8 and TRBJ1-1; D gene ambiguous. Trimming left V 4 bases short and J 1 base short, with 10 bases between. The CDR3 loop spans 14 amino acids. Germline V gene data show CDR1 as SGHVS and CDR2 as FQNEAQ. The CDR3 region has the DNA TGTGCCAGCAGCTCAACGGCATCGAACACTGAAGCTTTCTTT. Amino acid sequence: CASSSTASNTEAFF.

In this sample, this clonotype turned up once. The chain combines TRBV24-1 with TRBJ2-7; 7 nucleotides line up with TRBD2. The CDR3 totals 17 residues. With V trimmed by 4 bases and J by 4 bases, 15 bases remained unmatched. Germline loops: CDR1 KGHDR, CDR2 SFDVKD. In nucleotides, the CDR3 is TGTGCCACCAGTGACGGGCCCCGCAGCGGGATATCTTACGAGCAGTACTTC. As protein: CATSDGPRSGISYEQYF.

The chain carries TRBV6-1 and TRBJ1-6; 11 nucleotides match TRBD1. V shed 7 bases, J shed 9 bases, and the junction held 5 bases outside the gene matches. Germline CDR1 reads MNHNS; CDR2 reads SASEGT. The CDR3 runs 14 residues. The DNA for the CDR3 is TGTGCCAGCACCCTGGGACAGGGGGTTTCACCCCTCCACTTT. Protein: CASTLGQGVSPLHF.

The chain joins TRBV11-3 to TRBJ2-5; 7 bases fit TRBD2. Germline loops: CDR1 SGHNT, CDR2 YENEEA. The CDR3 contains 15 residues. With V trimmed by 5 bases and J by 7 bases, 13 bases remained unmatched. The CDR3 spells CASSPSGAVGGTQYF. In DNA form, the CDR3 reads TGTGCCAGCAGCCCAAGCGGGGCCGTGGGCGGGACCCAGTACTTC.

The rearrangement uses TRBV6-2 or TRBV6-3 and TRBJ2-2; D is uncertain. CDR3 size: 12 residues. V lost 0 bases, J lost 6 bases, and 2 bases lay in between. Germline values: CDR1 MNHEY, CDR2 SVGEGT. CDR3 coding DNA: TGTGCCAGCAGTTACTCTCCCGGGGAGCTGTTTTTT. It translates to CASSYSPGELFF.

There are a few counts of this clonotype. The chain carries TRBV18 and TRBJ1-2, with a weak D call TRBD1 (6 bases). Germline values: CDR1 KGHSH, CDR2 LQKENI. V was cut by 3 bases and J by 2 bases, with 16 bases left in between. The CDR3 sequence is 16 residues long. CDR3 sequence (DNA): TGTGCCAGCTCACCGCGAACAGGGTCGGAAAACTATGGCTACACCTTC. Translation: CASSPRTGSENYGYTF.